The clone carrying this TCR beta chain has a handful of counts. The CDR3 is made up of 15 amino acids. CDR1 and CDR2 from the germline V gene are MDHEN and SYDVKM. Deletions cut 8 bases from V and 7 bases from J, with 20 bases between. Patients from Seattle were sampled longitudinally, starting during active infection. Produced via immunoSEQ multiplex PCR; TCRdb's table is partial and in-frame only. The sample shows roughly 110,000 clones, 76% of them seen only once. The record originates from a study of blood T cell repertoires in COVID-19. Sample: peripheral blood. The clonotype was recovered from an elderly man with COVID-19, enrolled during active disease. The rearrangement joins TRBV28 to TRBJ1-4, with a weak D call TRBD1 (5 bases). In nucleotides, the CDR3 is TGTGCCAGCCAACACGGGGGGGAGGCACTTGAAAAACTGTTTTTT. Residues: CASQHGGEALEKLFF.